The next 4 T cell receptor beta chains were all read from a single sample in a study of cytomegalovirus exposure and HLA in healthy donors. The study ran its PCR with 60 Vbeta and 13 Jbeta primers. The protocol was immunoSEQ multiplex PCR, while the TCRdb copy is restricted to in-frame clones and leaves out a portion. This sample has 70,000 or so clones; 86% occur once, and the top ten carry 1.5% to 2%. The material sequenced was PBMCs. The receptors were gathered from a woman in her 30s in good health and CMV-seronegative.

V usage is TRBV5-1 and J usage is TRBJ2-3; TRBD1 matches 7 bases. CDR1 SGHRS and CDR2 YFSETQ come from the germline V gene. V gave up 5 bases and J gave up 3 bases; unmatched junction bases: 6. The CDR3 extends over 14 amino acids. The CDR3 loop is CASSPGGRTDTQYF. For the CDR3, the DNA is TGCGCCAGCAGTCCAGGGGGAAGGACAGATACGCAGTATTTT.

CDR3 sequence: CASSLAGTGSFYEQYF. In nucleotides, the CDR3 is TGTGCCAGCAGCCTCGCCGGGACAGGTTCTTTTTACGAGCAGTACTTC. The chain joins TRBV16 to TRBJ2-7, with 8 bases that match TRBD1. After removal of 4 bases from V and 4 bases from J, the junction contained 12 bases not matched to a gene. The CDR3 has 16 residues. The germline CDR1 and CDR2 sequences are KGHSY and FQNENV.

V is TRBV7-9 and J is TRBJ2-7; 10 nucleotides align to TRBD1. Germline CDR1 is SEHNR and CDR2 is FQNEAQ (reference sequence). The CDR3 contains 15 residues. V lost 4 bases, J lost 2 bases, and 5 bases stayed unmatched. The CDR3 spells CASSSRDRGPYEQYF. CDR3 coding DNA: TGTGCCAGCAGCTCTAGAGACAGGGGGCCCTACGAGCAGTACTTC. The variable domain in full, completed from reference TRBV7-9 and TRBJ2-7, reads DTGVSQNPRHKITKRGQNVTFRCDPISEHNRLYWYRQTLGQGPEFLTYFQNEAQLEKSRLLSDRFSAERPKGSFSTLEIQRTEQGDSAMYLCASSSRDRGPYEQYFGPGTRLTVT.

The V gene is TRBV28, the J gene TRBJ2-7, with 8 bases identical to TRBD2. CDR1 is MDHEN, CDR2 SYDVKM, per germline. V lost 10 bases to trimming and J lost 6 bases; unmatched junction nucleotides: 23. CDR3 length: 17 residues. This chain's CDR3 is CAIQVGGLSGGPSEQYF. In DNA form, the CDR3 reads TGTGCCATTCAGGTGGGGGGGTTATCGGGAGGGCCTAGCGAGCAGTACTTC.